The 5 T cell receptor beta chains presented below share a single source sample, sequenced in a study of beta chain features in type 1 diabetes. Study outcomes and limitations: Researchers report that Type 1 diabetes patients had moderately but significantly shorter TCRB CDR3s across all four CD4+ subsets.

For these TCRs, the target antigens are not known. What was sequenced were expressed TCRB transcripts, since all of the isolated RNA had been reverse transcribed. Sequencing used immunoSEQ multiplex PCR; TCRdb keeps in-frame clones, though not all of them. The data contain almost 350,000 clones, 9.3% of them singletons. Material for sequencing was central memory CD4+ T cells from blood. These receptor sequences come from a man aged 30-40 years with type 1 diabetes.

A remark on this clone: This CDR3 is also generated by other DNA sequences in the sample. This rearrangement joins TRBV2 to TRBJ1-5; D gene unclear. The CDR3 spans 13 residues. CDR1 and CDR2 (germline): SNHLY, FYNNEI. V was cut by 2 bases and J by 5 bases, with 7 bases left in between. The CDR3 nucleotides are TGTGCCAGCAGTGAATTCAGAGATCAGCCCCAGCATTTT. Protein sequence: CASSEFRDQPQHF.

In this sample, this clone turned up a few times. The genes are TRBV5-1 and TRBJ1-2; D perhaps matches TRBD1 (5 bases). CDR3 length equals 15 residues. Germline V gives CDR1 SGHRS, CDR2 YFSETQ. V lost 0 bases and J 5 bases, leaving 14 bases between the germline ends. CDR3 in amino acids: CASSLGGRITYGYTF. As DNA, the CDR3 is TGCGCCAGCAGCTTGGGGGGACGGATAACTTATGGCTACACCTTC.

This clone was seen a few times. CDR3 in amino acids: CASSYSGQGYEQYF. CDR3 in DNA: TGTGCCAGCAGTTACTCGGGACAGGGCTACGAGCAGTACTTC. This chain joins TRBV6-6 and TRBJ2-7; 9 bases fit TRBD1. The length of the CDR3 is 14 residues. Per germline, CDR1 MNHNY and CDR2 SVGAGI (reference sequence). The V gene end was trimmed by 0 bases and the J gene end by 3 bases; junction bases not matched to a gene: 0.

V is TRBV5-4 and J is TRBJ2-2; D is possibly TRBD1 or TRBD2 (5 bases each). This CDR3 spans 12 amino acids. Deletions cut 3 bases from V and 6 bases from J, with 6 bases between. Germline V gene lookup returns CDR1 SGHNT and CDR2 YYREEE (reference sequence). The CDR3 DNA follows: TGTGCCAGCAGCTGGGACGCCGGGGAGCTGTTTTTT. Amino acids: CASSWDAGELFF.

In this sample, this clone turned up many times. This chain connects TRBV28 to TRBJ1-6; D is unresolved. Trimming left V 2 bases short and J 8 bases short, with 10 bases between. CDR3 length: 14 amino acids. Germline loops: CDR1 MDHEN, CDR2 SYDVKM. CDR3 nucleotide sequence: TGTGCCAGCAGTTTAAATCCTGAGGATTCACCCCTCCACTTT. Translated: CASSLNPEDSPLHF.